The T cell receptor (beta chain) described here comes from a study of untreated major depressive disorder. Whole-study results and caveats: TRBV25-01 and TRBV02-01 usage differences were not statistically significant. Depressed patients' CD4+ T cells carried increased TRBV05-01 (Vbeta 5.1) usage versus control CD4+ T cells.

Enrichment usually gave 85% to 95% pure CD4+ T cells. On this clone: Its specificity is unknown.

V shed 4 bases and J shed 3 bases, with 17 bases lying between them. CDR1 and CDR2 (germline): SGHNT, YYREEE (reference sequence). The CDR3 has 15 amino acids. TCRdb's table, derived via immunoSEQ multiplex PCR, lists solely in-frame clones and lacks some. The sample has 20,000 to 25,000 clones, roughly 91% seen once; the top ten hold around 0.32%. Material for sequencing was CD4+ T cells from PBMCs. The origin of this receptor is a young man in good health. V is TRBV5-4 and J is TRBJ2-7, with a weak D call TRBD2 (6 bases). The DNA for the CDR3 is TGTGCCAGCAGCGTAGGTAGCGGCCTGGTCTACGAGCAGTACTTC. This sequence encodes CASSVGSGLVYEQYF.